These T cell receptor beta chains were read from a single sample in a study of T cell repertoires in cytomegalovirus infection. TCRdb itself ran the reads through MiXCR, one entry per CDR3 protein. The sample contains more than 400,000 distinct CDR3 sequences, approximately 25% of which appear only once. The sequenced sample was PBMCs. The receptors originated from a human donor in good health (CMV status not recorded). Some clones in this sample may be carry-over from other donors' samples. The CDR3 runs from the conserved cysteine through the conserved F or W. Fields, in order: clone size, V gene, J gene, CDR3 protein. Clone size is stated in some rows and not others, as once, few, many or a class when expanded.

>few|TRBV14|TRBJ1-4
CASSHLREGGEKLFF
>many|TRBV7-8|TRBJ2-1
CASSLGGRAYNEQFF
>few|TRBV7-2|TRBJ2-7
CASSQTRDTEQYF
>few|TRBV5-1|TRBJ2-1
CASSSQASNNEQFF
>.|TRBV27|TRBJ2-3
CATRTGGGPDTQYF
>.|TRBV19|TRBJ1-1
CASSIVSGTAEAFF
>many|TRBV7-2|TRBJ2-7
CASSLGVLYEQYF
>.|TRBV29-1|TRBJ1-1
CSVGQGGGTEAFF
>few|TRBV14|TRBJ2-1
CASSQALIPTFSYNEQFF
>.|TRBV7-2|TRBJ1-4
CASSGQTGGGGEKLFF
>.|TRBV12-3/TRBV12-4|TRBJ1-1
CASSLSGDAEAFF
>.|TRBV20-1|TRBJ2-1
CSASPGRDSINEQFF
>few|TRBV6-2/TRBV6-3|TRBJ2-6
CASSYSFGASGANVLTF
>few|TRBV29-1|TRBJ2-2
CSVEDRGLNTGELFF
>.|TRBV7-9|TRBJ2-7
CASSLDYGNYEQYF
>few|TRBV7-2|TRBJ2-3
CASSFQREGDSDTQYF